This T cell receptor beta chain comes out of a study of cytotoxic CD8 clonotypes in ibrutinib-treated CLL. Study-level findings and limits: Few clonotypes were public, and these shrank or held steady under treatment.

Repertoires were generated with immunoSEQ multiplex PCR, while TCRdb's copy carries only in-frame clones and drops some. The sample has around 70,000 clones, roughly 80% seen once. On this clone: What it binds is not known.

The CDR3 runs 13 residues. Germline V gives CDR1 MNHEY, CDR2 SVGAGI. Trimming took off 4 bases at V and 4 bases at J, with 5 bases between the two ends. The clonotype originates from a human donor with chronic lymphocytic leukemia. The input for sequencing was PBMCs, taken after 24 months of ibrutinib treatment. The V and J genes are TRBV6-5 and TRBJ2-6; D uncertain. For the CDR3, the DNA is TGTGCCAGCAGTTTTCTAGGGGCCAACGTCCTGACTTTC. Its protein is CASSFLGANVLTF.